These 9 T cell receptor beta chains were all obtained from the same sample, sequenced in a study of regulatory T cells in long-lasting Graves disease. Building the TCR beta libraries relied on iRepertoire HTBI primers, and CDR3 regions underwent Arm-PCR. TCRdb re-called the multiplex PCR reads with MiXCR, one entry per CDR3 protein. The sample lists about 530,000 distinct CDR3 sequences, about 16% seen once, with approximately 25% in the top ten. Described time point: newly diagnosed GD, antithyroid drugs for less than 3 months. PBMC RNA was the source of the TCR library. These data also formed part of another study, on T cells in Graves' hyperthyroidism and ophthalmopathy.

The sample consisted of peripheral blood mononuclear cells (PBMCs), taken at new diagnosis, from a patient treated with antithyroid drugs. The receptors were gathered from a woman aged 35-65 years with Graves disease.

In its sample, this clonotype was seen many times. The J gene is TRBJ1-1, the V gene TRBV30; TRBD1 matches at 8 bases. The CDR3 extends over 14 amino acids. Germline CDR1 reads GTSNPN; CDR2 reads SVGIG (reference sequence). J was trimmed by 1 base and V by 4 bases; bases with no gene match: 5. For the CDR3, the DNA is TGTGCCTGGAAGGACAGGGTCCCGAACACTGAAGCTTTCTTT. Protein product: CAWKDRVPNTEAFF.

This clonotype showed up many times. The rearrangement uses TRBV2 and TRBJ1-1, with unresolved D. V was shortened by 7 bases and J by 1 base, with 4 bases between the two germline ends. The germline CDR1 and CDR2 sequences are SNHLY and FYNNEI. The CDR3 has 11 amino acids. This CDR3 is CASNGNTEAFF. The CDR3 coding sequence is TGTGCCAGCAATGGGAACACTGAAGCTTTCTTT.

CDR3 residues: CASSQEGTGKPQHF. CDR3 in DNA: TGTGCCAGCAGCCAAGAAGGGACCGGCAAGCCCCAGCATTTT. The gene calls are TRBV4-2 and TRBJ1-5; maybe TRBD1 (5 bases). V gave up 0 bases and J gave up 8 bases, with 11 bases separating them. Per the germline V gene, CDR1 is LGHNA and CDR2 is YNFKEQ. CDR3 length: 14 amino acids.

The rearrangement uses TRBV3-1 and TRBJ2-5, with TRBD2 identical over 8 bases. V lost 0 bases and J lost 5; bases outside the gene matches: 8. The CDR3 spans 16 residues. In germline, CDR1 is LGHDT, CDR2 YNNKEL (reference sequence). CDR3 residues: CASSQEEVAGRETQYF. In DNA form, the CDR3 reads TGTGCCAGCAGCCAAGAGGAAGTAGCGGGGCGGGAGACCCAGTACTTC.

The genes are TRBV6-5 and TRBJ2-2; 11 bases match TRBD1. The CDR3 has 15 residues. The germline V gene encodes CDR1 MNHEY and CDR2 SVGAGI. Germline trimming cut 2 bases from V and 7 bases from J; bases unmatched to any gene: 3. Written as DNA, the CDR3 is TGTGCCAGCAGTTACGGACAGGGGGCTGGCGGGGAGCTGTTTTTT. Translated, it gives CASSYGQGAGGELFF.

This clonotype was seen many times. This chain connects TRBV11-3 to TRBJ2-2; 8 bases line up with TRBD2. V shed 5 bases and J 4 bases; nucleotides not matched to a gene: 9. The CDR3 spans 16 residues. Per germline, CDR1 SGHNT and CDR2 YENEEA. The CDR3 bases are TGTGCCAGCAGCCCCGGACTGACTAGCGTCACCGGGGAGCTGTTTTTT. Its translation: CASSPGLTSVTGELFF.

Ten or more counts support this clonotype. The chain links TRBV2 to TRBJ2-7; tentative D call: TRBD1 (6 bases). The CDR3 runs 14 residues. Trimming cost V 4 bases and J 4 bases, with 14 bases left between them. CDR1 is SNHLY and CDR2 is FYNNEI in the germline V gene. The CDR3 DNA reads as TGTGCCAGCAGTGCCGGGACATCCTTATACGAGCAGTACTTC. Amino acids: CASSAGTSLYEQYF.

This clonotype has a count of ten or more. The chain carries TRBV2 and TRBJ2-7, with TRBD2 matching over 8 bases. The CDR3 contains 14 residues. CDR1 and CDR2 from the germline V gene are SNHLY and FYNNEI. After removal of 3 bases from V and 1 base from J, the junction contained 2 bases not matched to a gene. As DNA, the CDR3 is TGTGCCAGCAGTGAGGGGACTAGGTCCTACGAGCAGTACTTC. Translation gives CASSEGTRSYEQYF.

With regard to this clonotype: This clone may be a read error of a much larger clone one base away. This chain connects TRBV20-1 to TRBJ1-4; TRBD1 agrees at 8 bases. This CDR3 has 14 residues. Germline V CDR1 and CDR2: DFQATT, SNEGSKA (reference sequence). CDR3 nucleotides: TGCAGTGCTAGAGCGGGACAGGCTAATGAAGAACTGTTTTTT. Amino acid sequence: CSARAGQANEELFF.